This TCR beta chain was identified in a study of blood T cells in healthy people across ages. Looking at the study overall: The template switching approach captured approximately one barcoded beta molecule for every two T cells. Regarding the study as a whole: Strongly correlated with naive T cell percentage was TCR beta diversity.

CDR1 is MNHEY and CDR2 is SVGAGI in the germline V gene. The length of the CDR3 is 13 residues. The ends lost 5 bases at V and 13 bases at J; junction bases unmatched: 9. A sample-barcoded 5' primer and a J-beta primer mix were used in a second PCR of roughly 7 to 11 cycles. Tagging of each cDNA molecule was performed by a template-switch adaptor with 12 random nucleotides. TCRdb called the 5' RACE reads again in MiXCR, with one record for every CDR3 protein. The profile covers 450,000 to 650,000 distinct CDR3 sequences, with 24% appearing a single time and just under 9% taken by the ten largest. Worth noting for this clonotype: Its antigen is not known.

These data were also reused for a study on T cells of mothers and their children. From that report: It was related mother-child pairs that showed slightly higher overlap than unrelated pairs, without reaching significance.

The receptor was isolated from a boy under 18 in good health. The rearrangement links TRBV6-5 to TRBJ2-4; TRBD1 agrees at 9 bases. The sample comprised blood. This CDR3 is CASSPSDRGRQYF. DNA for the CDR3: TGTGCCAGCAGTCCTTCGGACAGGGGACGACAGTACTTC.